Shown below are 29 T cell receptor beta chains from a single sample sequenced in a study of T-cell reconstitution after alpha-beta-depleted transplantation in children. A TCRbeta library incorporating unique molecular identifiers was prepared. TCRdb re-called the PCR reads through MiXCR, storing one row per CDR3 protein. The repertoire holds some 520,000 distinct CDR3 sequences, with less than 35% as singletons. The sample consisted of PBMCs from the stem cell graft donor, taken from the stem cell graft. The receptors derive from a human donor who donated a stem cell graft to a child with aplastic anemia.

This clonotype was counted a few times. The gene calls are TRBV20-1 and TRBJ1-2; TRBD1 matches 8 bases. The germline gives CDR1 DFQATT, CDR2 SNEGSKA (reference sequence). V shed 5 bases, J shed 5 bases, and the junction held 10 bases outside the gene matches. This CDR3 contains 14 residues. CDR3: CSAHTRTGSYGYTF. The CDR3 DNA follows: TGCAGTGCTCACACGCGGACAGGGTCATATGGCTACACCTTC.

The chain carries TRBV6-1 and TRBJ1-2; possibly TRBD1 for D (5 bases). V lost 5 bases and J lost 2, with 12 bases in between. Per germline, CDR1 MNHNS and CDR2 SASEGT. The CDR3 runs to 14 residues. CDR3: CASSPGRGNYGYTF. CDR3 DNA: TGTGCCAGCAGTCCCGGTCGGGGGAACTATGGCTACACCTTC.

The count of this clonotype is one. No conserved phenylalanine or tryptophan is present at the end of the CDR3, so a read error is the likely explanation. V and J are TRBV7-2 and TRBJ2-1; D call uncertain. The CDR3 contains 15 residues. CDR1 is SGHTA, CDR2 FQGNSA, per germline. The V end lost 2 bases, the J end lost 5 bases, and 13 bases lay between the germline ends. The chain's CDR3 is CASSLLNAGHNEQFL. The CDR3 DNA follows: TGTGCCAGCAGCTTACTTAACGCAGGACACAATGAGCAGTTCCTC.

The CDR3 DNA sequence: TGTGCCAGTAGTATAGTCAGGGGGAGACCGAACAATGAGCAGTTCTTC. Amino acid sequence: CASSIVRGRPNNEQFF. The V and J genes are TRBV19 and TRBJ2-1, with 7 bases aligning to TRBD1. The germline gives CDR1 LNHDA, CDR2 SQIVND (reference sequence). The CDR3 runs to 16 residues. With 1 base clipped from V and 5 bases from J, the junction kept 8 bases outside the gene matches.

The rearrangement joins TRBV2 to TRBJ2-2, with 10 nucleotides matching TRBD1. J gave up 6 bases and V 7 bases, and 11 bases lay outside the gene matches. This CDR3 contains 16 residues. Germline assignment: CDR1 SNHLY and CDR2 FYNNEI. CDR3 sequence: CASISTRDRGSGELFF. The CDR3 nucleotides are TGTGCCAGCATCTCGACACGGGACAGGGGTTCCGGGGAGCTGTTTTTT.

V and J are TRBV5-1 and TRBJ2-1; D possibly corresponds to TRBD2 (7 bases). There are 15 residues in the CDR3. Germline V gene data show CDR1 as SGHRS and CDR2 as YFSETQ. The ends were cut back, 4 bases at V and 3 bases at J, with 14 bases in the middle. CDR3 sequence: CASSRRGGDYNEQFF. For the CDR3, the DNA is TGCGCCAGCAGCAGGAGAGGGGGGGACTACAATGAGCAGTTCTTC.

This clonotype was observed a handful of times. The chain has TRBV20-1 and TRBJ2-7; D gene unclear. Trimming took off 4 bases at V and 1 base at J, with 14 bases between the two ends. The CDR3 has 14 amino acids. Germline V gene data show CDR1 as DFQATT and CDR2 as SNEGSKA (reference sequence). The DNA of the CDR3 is TGCAGTGCTACCCCAACGACGGTATCCTACGAGCAGTACTTC. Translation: CSATPTTVSYEQYF.

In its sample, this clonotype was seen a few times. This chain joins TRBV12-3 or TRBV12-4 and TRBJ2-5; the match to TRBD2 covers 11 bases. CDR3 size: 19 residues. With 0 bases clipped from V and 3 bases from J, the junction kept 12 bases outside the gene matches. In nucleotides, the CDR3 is TGTGCCAGCAGTTTAGCGAATTTTGGGGGACTAGCGGAAAAAGAGACCCAGTACTTC. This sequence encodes CASSLANFGGLAEKETQYF.

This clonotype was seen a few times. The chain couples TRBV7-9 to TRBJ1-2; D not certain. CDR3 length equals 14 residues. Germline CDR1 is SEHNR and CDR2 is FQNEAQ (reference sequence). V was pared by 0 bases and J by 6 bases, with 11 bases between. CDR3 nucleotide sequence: TGTGCCAGCAGCTTAGCTCTAGGGTTTAATGGCTACACCTTC. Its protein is CASSLALGFNGYTF.

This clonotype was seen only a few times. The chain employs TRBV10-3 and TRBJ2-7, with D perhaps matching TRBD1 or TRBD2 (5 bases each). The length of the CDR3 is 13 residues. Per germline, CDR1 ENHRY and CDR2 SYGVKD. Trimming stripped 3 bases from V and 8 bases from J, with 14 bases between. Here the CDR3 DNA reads TGTGCCATCAGTGAAAGGAATGAGGGGCAGCAGTACTTC. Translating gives CAISERNEGQQYF.

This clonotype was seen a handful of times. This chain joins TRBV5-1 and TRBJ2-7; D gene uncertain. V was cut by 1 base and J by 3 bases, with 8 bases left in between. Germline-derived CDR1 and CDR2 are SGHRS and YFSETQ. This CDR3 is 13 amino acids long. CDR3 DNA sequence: TGCGCCAGCAGCTTGCGGCAGAACTACGAGCAGTACTTC. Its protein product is CASSLRQNYEQYF. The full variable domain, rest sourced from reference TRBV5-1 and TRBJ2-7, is KAGVTQTPRYLIKTRGQQVTLSCSPISGHRSVSWYQQTPGQGLQFLFEYFSETQRNKGNFPGRFSGRQFSNSRSEMNVSTLELGDSALYLCASSLRQNYEQYFGPGTRLTVT.

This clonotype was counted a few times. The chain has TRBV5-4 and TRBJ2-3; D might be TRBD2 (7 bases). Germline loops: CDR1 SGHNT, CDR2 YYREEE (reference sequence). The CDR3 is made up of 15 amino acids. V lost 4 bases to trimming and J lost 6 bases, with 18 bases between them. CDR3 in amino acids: CASSPNLGGPDTQYF. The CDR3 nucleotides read TGTGCCAGCAGCCCAAATCTCGGGGGGCCGGATACGCAGTATTTT.

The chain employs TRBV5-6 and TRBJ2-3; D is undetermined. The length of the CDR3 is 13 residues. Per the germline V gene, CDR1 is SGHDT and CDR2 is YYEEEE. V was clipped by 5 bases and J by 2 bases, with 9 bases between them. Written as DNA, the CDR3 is TGTGCCAGCAGAGTACTAAACACAGATACGCAGTATTTT. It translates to CASRVLNTDTQYF.

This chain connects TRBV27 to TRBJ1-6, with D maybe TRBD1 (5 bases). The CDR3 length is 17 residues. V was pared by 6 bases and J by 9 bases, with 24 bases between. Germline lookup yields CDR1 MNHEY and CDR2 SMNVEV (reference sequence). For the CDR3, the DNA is TGTGCCAGCAGACGGTCGACGGGGGGAAGGGGTGGTTCACCCCTCCACTTT. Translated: CASRRSTGGRGGSPLHF.

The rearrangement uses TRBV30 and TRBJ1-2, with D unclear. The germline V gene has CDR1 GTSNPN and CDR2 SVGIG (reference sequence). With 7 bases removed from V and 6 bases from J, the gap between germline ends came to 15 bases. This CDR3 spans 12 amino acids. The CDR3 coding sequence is TGTGCCTCAACCTCGGGAGGGAATGGCTACACCTTC. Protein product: CASTSGGNGYTF.

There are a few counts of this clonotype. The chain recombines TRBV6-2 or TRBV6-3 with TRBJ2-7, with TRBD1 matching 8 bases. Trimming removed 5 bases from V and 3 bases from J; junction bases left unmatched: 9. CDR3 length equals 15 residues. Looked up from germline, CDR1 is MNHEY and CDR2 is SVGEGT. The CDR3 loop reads CASSEGDRRYYEQYV. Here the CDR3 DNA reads TGTGCCAGCAGTGAGGGGGACAGGAGGTACTACGAGCAGTACGTC.

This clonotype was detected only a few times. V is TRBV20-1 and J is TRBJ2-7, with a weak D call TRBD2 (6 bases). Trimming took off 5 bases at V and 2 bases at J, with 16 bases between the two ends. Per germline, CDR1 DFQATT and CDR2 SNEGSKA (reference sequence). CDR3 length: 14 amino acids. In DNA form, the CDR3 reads TGCAGTGCTCCCCAATGGGGGGTAACCTACGAGCAGTACTTC. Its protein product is CSAPQWGVTYEQYF.

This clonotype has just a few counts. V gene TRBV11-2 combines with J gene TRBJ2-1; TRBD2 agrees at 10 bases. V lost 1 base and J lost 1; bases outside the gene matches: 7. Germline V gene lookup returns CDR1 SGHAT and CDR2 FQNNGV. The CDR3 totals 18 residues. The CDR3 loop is CASSLVRSSGRSYNEQFF. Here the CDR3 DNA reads TGTGCCAGCAGCTTAGTAAGATCTAGCGGGAGATCCTACAATGAGCAGTTCTTC.

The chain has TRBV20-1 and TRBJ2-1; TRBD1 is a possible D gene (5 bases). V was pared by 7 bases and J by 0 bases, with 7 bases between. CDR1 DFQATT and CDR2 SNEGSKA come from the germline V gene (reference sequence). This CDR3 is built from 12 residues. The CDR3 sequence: CSGGASYNEQFF. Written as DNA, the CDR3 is TGCAGTGGGGGCGCCTCCTACAATGAGCAGTTCTTC.

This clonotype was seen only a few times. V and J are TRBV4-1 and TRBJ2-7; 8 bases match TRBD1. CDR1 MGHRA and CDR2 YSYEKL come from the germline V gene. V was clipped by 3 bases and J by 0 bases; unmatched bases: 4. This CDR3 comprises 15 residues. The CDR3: CASSHPGQVSYEQYF. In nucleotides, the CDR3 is TGCGCCAGCAGCCACCCGGGACAGGTCTCCTACGAGCAGTACTTC.

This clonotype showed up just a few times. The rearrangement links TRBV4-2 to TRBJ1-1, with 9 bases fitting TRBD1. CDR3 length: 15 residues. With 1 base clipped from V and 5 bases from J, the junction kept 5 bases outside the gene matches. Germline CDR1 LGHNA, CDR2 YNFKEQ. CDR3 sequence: CASSQVGQGETEAFF. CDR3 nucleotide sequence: TGTGCCAGCAGCCAAGTGGGACAGGGCGAAACTGAAGCTTTCTTT.

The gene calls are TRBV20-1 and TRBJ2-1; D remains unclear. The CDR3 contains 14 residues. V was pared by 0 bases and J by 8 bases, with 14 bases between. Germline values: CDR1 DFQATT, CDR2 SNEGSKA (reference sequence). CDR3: CSARDIGFLDEQFF. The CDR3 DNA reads TGCAGTGCTAGAGATATTGGCTTCCTCGATGAGCAGTTCTTC.

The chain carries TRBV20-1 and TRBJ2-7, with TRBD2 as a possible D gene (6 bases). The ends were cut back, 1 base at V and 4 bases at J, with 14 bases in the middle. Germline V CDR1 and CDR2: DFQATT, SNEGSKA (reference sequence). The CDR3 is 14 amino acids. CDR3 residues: CSARAAGLTYEQYV. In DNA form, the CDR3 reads TGCAGTGCTAGAGCTGCGGGACTGACATACGAGCAGTACGTC.

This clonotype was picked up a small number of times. This CDR3 is CASRERDSNTGELFF. The CDR3 nucleotides are TGTGCCAGCAGGGAACGGGACAGTAACACCGGGGAGCTGTTTTTT. The rearrangement uses TRBV11-2 and TRBJ2-2; 7 nucleotides align to TRBD1. J lost 2 bases, V lost 6 bases, and 6 bases had no gene match. This CDR3 has 15 residues. CDR1 SGHAT and CDR2 FQNNGV come from the germline V gene.

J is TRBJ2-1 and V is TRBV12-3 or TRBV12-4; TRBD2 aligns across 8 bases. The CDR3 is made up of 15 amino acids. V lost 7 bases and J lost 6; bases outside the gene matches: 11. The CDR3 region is CASTPGSGIPNEQFF. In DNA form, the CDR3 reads TGTGCCAGCACCCCGGGTAGCGGGATTCCCAATGAGCAGTTCTTC.

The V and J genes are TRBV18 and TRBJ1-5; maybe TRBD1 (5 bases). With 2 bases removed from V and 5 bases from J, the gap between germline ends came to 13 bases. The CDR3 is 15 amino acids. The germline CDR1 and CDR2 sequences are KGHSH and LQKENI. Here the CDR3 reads CASSPSSGVYQPQHF. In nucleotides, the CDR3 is TGTGCCAGCTCACCATCGTCGGGGGTCTATCAGCCCCAGCATTTT.

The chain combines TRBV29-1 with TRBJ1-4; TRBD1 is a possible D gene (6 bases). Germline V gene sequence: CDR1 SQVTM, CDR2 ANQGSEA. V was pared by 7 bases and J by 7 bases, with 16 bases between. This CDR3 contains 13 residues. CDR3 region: CSATRGGGEKLFF. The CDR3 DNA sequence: TGCAGCGCAACGAGGGGGGGGGGTGAAAAACTGTTTTTT.

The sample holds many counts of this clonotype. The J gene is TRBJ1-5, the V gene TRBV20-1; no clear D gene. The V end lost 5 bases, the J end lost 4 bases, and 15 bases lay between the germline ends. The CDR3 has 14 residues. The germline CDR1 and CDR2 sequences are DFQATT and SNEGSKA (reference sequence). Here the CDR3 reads CSAGSGRINQPQHF. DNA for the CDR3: TGCAGTGCTGGATCCGGAAGAATAAATCAGCCCCAGCATTTT.

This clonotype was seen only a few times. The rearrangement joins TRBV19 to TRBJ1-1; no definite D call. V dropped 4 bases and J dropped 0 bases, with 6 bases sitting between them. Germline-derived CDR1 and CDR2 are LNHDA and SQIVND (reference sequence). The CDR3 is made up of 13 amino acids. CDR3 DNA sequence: TGTGCCAGTAGTACAGAAATGAACACTGAAGCTTTCTTT. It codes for CASSTEMNTEAFF.